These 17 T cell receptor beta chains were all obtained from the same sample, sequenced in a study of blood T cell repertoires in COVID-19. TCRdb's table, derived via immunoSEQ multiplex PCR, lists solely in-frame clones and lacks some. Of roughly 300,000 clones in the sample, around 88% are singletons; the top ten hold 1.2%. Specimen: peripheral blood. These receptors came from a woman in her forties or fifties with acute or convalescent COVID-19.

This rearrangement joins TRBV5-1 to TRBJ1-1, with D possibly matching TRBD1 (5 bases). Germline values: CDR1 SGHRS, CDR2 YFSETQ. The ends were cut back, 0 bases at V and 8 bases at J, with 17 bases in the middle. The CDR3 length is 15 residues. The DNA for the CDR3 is TGCGCCAGCAGCTTGGAGGCAGGGCAGGGAAGCGAAGCTTTCTTT. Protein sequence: CASSLEAGQGSEAFF. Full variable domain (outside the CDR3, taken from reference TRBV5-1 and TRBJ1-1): KAGVTQTPRYLIKTRGQQVTLSCSPISGHRSVSWYQQTPGQGLQFLFEYFSETQRNKGNFPGRFSGRQFSNSRSEMNVSTLELGDSALYLCASSLEAGQGSEAFFGQGTRLTVV.

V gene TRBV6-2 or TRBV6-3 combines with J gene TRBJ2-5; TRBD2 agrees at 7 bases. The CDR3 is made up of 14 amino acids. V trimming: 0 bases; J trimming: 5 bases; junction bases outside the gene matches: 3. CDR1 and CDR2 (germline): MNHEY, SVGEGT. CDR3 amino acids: CASSYSIGRETQYF. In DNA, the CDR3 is TGTGCCAGCAGTTACTCGATCGGGAGGGAGACCCAGTACTTC.

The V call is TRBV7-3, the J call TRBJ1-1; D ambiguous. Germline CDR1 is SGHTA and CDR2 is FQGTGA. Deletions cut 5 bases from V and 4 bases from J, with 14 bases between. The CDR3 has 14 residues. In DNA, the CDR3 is TGTGCCAGCAGCGCGCTTGCATACAGCACTGAAGCTTTCTTT. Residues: CASSALAYSTEAFF.

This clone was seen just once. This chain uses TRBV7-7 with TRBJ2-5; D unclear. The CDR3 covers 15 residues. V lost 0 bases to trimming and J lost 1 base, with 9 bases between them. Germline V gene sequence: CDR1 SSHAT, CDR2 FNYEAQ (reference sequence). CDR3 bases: TGTGCCAGCAGCTTAGCGACCAGGTTCCAAGAGACCCAGTACTTC. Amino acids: CASSLATRFQETQYF.

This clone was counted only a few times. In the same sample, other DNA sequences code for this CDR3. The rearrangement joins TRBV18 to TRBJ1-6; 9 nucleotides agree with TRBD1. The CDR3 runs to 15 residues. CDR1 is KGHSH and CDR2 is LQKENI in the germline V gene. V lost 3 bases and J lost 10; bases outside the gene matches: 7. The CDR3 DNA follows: TGTGCCAGCTCACCGAGGGGACAGGGTAGCTCACCCCTCCACTTT. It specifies CASSPRGQGSSPLHF.

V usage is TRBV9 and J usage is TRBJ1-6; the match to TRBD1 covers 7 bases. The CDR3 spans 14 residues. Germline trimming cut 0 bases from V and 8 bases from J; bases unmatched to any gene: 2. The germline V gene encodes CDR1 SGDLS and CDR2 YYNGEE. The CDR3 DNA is TGTGCCAGCAGCGTAGGACAGGGCTATTCACCCCTCCACTTT. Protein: CASSVGQGYSPLHF.

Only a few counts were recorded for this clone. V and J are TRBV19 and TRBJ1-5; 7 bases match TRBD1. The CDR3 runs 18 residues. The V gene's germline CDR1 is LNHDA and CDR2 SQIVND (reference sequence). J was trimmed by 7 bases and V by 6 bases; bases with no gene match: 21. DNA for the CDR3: TGTGCCAGTAGACCGGGACAGCGACGGGGGCAGGGGACACAGCCCCAGCATTTT. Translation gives CASRPGQRRGQGTQPQHF.

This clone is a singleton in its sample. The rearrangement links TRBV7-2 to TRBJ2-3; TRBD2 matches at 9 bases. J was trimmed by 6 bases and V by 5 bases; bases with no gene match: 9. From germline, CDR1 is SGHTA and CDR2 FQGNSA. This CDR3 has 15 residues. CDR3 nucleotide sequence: TGTGCCAGCAGCCGTAGCGGGAGAGGGGAGGATACGCAGTATTTT. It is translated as CASSRSGRGEDTQYF.

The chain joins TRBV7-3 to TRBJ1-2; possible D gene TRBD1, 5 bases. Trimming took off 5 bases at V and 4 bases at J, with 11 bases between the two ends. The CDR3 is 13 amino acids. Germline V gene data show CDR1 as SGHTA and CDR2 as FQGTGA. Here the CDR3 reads CASSPGLLYGYTF. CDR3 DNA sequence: TGTGCCAGCAGCCCGGGACTCCTCTATGGCTACACCTTC.

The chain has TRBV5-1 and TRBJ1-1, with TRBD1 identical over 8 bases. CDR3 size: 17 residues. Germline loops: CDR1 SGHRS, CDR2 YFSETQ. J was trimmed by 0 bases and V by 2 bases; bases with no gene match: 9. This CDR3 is CASSFGQGGGLNTEAFF. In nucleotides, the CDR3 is TGCGCCAGCAGCTTCGGACAGGGAGGGGGATTGAACACTGAAGCTTTCTTT.

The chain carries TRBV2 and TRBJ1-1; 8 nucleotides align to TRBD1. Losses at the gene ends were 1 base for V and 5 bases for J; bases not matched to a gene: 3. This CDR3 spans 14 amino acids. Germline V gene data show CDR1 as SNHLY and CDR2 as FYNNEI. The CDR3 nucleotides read TGTGCCAGCAGTGAAGGACAGGGGTGGACTGAAGCTTTCTTT. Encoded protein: CASSEGQGWTEAFF. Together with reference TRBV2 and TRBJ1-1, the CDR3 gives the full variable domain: EPEVTQTPSHQVTQMGQEVILRCVPISNHLYFYWYRQILGQKVEFLVSFYNNEISEKSEIFDDQFSVERPDGSNFTLKIRSTKLEDSAMYFCASSEGQGWTEAFFGQGTRLTVV.

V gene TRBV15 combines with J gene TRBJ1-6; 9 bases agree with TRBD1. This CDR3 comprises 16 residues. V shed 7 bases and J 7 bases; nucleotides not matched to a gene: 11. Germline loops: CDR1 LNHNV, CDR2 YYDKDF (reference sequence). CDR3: CATTYGTGSGNSPLHF. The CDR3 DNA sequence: TGTGCCACCACCTATGGGACAGGGTCAGGCAATTCACCCCTCCACTTT.

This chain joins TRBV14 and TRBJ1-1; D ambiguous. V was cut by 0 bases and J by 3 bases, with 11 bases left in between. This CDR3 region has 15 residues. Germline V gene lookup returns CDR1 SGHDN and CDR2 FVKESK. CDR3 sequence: CASSQDGVRYTEAFF. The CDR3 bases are TGTGCCAGCAGCCAAGACGGGGTTCGGTACACTGAAGCTTTCTTT.

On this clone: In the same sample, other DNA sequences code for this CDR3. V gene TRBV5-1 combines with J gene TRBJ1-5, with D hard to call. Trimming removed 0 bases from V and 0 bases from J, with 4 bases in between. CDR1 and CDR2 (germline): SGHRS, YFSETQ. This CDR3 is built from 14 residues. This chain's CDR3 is CASSLGSSNQPQHF. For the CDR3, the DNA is TGCGCCAGCAGCTTGGGTAGTAGCAATCAGCCCCAGCATTTT.

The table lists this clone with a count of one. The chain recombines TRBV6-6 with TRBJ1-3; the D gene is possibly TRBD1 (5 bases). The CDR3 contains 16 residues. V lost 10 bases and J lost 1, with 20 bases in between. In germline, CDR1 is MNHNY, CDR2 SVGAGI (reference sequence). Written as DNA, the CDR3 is TGTGCCATCCTTCAACGGGGGGGAAAATCTGGAAACACCATATATTTT. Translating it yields CAILQRGGKSGNTIYF.

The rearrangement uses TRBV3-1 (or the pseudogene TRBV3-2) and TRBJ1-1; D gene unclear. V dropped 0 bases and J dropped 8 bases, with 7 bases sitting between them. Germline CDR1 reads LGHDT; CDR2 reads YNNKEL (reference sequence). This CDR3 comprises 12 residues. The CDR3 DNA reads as TGTGCCAGCAGCCAAGATACCAGGGAAGCTTTCTTT. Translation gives CASSQDTREAFF.

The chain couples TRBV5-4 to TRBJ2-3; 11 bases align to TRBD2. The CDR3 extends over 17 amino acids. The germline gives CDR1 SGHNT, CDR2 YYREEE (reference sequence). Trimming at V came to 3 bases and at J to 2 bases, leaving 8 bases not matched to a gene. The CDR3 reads CASSSGLGLAATDTQYF. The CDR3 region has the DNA TGTGCCAGCAGCTCAGGACTGGGACTAGCGGCCACAGATACGCAGTATTTT.